This T cell receptor (beta chain) came from a study of T-cell memory formation after mild COVID-19. The CDR3 spans 20 residues. In germline, CDR1 is LGHDT, CDR2 YNNKEL (reference sequence). V was clipped by 1 base and J by 0 bases, with 22 bases between them. Study-wide results and limits: Among clones contracting day 15 to 85, CD4/CD8 was balanced, whereas later expanders leaned CD4+.

TCRdb reprocessed the 5' RACE reads with MiXCR, giving one entry per CDR3 protein. The sample has over 350,000 distinct CDR3 sequences, 20% to 25% seen once. A few counts support this clonotype. Its specificity is not known. The origin of this receptor is an adult woman who had mild COVID-19 (a few samples of this study predate the infection). Cell type and time point are not known. The sample was PBMCs or a T cell subset sorted from them (not recorded which). This chain links TRBV3-1 with TRBJ2-1, with TRBD1 as a possible D gene (7 bases). In DNA form, the CDR3 reads TGTGCCAGCAGCCAAGTGAGGGGGCGGAGGGGGAGGCGCTCCTACAATGAGCAGTTCTTC. Its protein is CASSQVRGRRGRRSYNEQFF.